This TCR beta chain is from a study of blood T cell repertoires in COVID-19. In germline, CDR1 is MDHEN, CDR2 SYDVKM. J lost 4 bases, V lost 3 bases, and 8 bases had no gene match. This CDR3 contains 15 residues. Assay used: immunoSEQ multiplex PCR; TCRdb lists only in-frame clones, some missing. The sample lists 95,000 to 150,000 clones, approximately 92% occurring once. Sequencing was carried out using peripheral blood. This chain connects TRBV28 to TRBJ1-2; TRBD1 aligns across 7 bases. This TCR derives from a man between 70 and 80 years old with active or convalescent COVID-19. CDR3 protein: CASSLGQLNLYGYTF. Here the CDR3 DNA reads TGTGCCAGCAGTTTGGGACAGCTCAACCTCTATGGCTACACCTTC.